The 8 T cell receptor beta chains reported below all come from one sample, sequenced in a study of early stage breast cancer tumors. The repertoire was sequenced with immunoSEQ multiplex PCR; TCRdb's copy has only in-frame clones and lacks some. The data hold around 14,000 clones, with roughly 84% observed a single time. Specimen: normal breast tissue next to the tumor. The receptor source for this set is a person aged 25 to 39 with breast cancer.

This clone showed up just a few times. V and J are TRBV6-1 and TRBJ2-2, with TRBD2 as a possible D gene (6 bases). CDR3 length: 14 residues. Trimming took off 5 bases at V and 1 base at J, with 8 bases between the two ends. Germline assignment: CDR1 MNHNS and CDR2 SASEGT. CDR3 amino acids: CASSPAGNTGELFF. In DNA, the CDR3 is TGTGCCAGCAGTCCAGCGGGGAACACCGGGGAGCTGTTTTTT.

The chain combines TRBV2 with TRBJ1-2; 7 nucleotides line up with TRBD1. This CDR3 spans 14 amino acids. Trimming cost V 1 base and J 4 bases; bases outside gene matches: 3. The germline CDR1 and CDR2 sequences are SNHLY and FYNNEI. CDR3 nucleotides: TGTGCCAGCAGTGAAGGGCGACAGGGCTATGGCTACACCTTC. It is translated as CASSEGRQGYGYTF.

V is TRBV19 and J is TRBJ2-1; 8 bases line up with TRBD1. CDR1 is LNHDA, CDR2 SQIVND, per germline (reference sequence). V gave up 0 bases and J gave up 8 bases; unmatched junction bases: 3. The CDR3 is 14 residues long. The CDR3 region is CASSIEDRAHEQFF. Here the CDR3 DNA reads TGTGCCAGTAGTATAGAGGACAGGGCCCATGAGCAGTTCTTC.

This chain joins TRBV5-8 and TRBJ2-3; 8 nucleotides align to TRBD2. V gave up 7 bases and J gave up 4 bases; unmatched junction bases: 8. The CDR3 runs to 14 residues. Germline loops: CDR1 SGHTS, CDR2 YDEGEE. This CDR3 reads CASLPWREADTQYF. CDR3 DNA: TGTGCCAGCCTCCCGTGGCGGGAGGCAGATACGCAGTATTTT.

This chain connects TRBV4-1 to TRBJ2-3; TRBD1 might be the D (6 bases). CDR1 MGHRA and CDR2 YSYEKL come from the germline V gene. This CDR3 comprises 15 residues. The V gene lost 6 bases and the J gene lost 2 bases, with 15 bases spanning the gap. The CDR3 DNA sequence: TGCGCCAGCAGGCAATTCTTGGGGGCCACAGATACGCAGTATTTT. This codes for CASRQFLGATDTQYF.

The gene calls are TRBV6-5 and TRBJ2-2; a weak D match, TRBD2 (7 bases). The CDR3 is made up of 14 amino acids. Trimming stripped 5 bases from V and 4 bases from J, with 11 bases between. Germline V gives CDR1 MNHEY, CDR2 SVGAGI. CDR3 amino acids: CASSRGGSTGELFF. The CDR3 DNA follows: TGTGCCAGCAGTCGCGGGGGCAGCACCGGGGAGCTGTTTTTT.

This clone was seen once. The rearrangement links TRBV5-1 to TRBJ1-2; D gene uncertain. CDR3 length: 14 amino acids. Germline-derived CDR1 and CDR2 are SGHRS and YFSETQ. Trimming stripped 0 bases from V and 4 bases from J, with 10 bases between. This CDR3 is CASSLGEASYGYTF. The CDR3 bases are TGCGCCAGCAGCTTGGGGGAGGCCAGCTATGGCTACACCTTC.

This clone appeared a few times. The chain has TRBV6-4 and TRBJ2-3; 7 nucleotides align to TRBD1. The CDR3 covers 14 residues. The V gene's germline CDR1 is MRHNA and CDR2 SNTAGT. After removal of 5 bases from V and 4 bases from J, the junction contained 6 bases not matched to a gene. CDR3 sequence: CASSPEGAADTQYF. The CDR3 nucleotides read TGTGCCAGCAGTCCCGAGGGGGCCGCAGATACGCAGTATTTT.